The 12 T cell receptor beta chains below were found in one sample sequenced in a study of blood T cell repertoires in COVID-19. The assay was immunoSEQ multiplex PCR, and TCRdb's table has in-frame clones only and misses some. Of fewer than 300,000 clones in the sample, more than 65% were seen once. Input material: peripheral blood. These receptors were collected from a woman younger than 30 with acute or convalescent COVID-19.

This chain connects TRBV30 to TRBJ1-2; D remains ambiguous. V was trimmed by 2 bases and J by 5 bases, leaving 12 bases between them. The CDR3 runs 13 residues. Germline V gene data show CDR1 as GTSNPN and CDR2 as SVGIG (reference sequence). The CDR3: CAWSYSGSYGYTF. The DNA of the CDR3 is TGTGCCTGGAGTTACTCGGGTTCATATGGCTACACCTTC.

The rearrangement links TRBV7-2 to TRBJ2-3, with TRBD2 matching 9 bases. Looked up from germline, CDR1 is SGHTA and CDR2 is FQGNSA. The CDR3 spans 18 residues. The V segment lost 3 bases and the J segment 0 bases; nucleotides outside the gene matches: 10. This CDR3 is CASSFSGGAGGSTDTQYF. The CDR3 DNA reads TGTGCCAGCAGCTTCTCTGGGGGAGCGGGGGGAAGCACAGATACGCAGTATTTT.

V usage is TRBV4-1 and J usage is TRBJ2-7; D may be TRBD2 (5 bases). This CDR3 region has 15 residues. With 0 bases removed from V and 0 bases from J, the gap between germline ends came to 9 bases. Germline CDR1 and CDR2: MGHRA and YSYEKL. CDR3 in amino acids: CASSQDRGSSYEQYF. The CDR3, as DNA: TGCGCCAGCAGCCAAGATCGGGGATCCTCCTACGAGCAGTACTTC.

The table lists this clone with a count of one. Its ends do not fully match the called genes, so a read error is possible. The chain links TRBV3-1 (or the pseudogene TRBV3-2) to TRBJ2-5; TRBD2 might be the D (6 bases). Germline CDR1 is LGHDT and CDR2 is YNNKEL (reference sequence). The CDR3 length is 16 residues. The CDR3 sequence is CASSQVRPGVQGTQYF. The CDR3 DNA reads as TGTGCCAGCAGCCAAGTCCGACCGGGGGTACAAGGGACCCAGTACTTC.

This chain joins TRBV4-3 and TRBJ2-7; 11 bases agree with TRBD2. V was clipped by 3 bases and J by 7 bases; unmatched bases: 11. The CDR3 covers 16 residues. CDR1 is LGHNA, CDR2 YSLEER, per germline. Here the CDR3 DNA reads TGCGCCAGCAGCCATAAACTAGCGGGAGTCCCTCGGGAGCAGTACTTC. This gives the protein CASSHKLAGVPREQYF.

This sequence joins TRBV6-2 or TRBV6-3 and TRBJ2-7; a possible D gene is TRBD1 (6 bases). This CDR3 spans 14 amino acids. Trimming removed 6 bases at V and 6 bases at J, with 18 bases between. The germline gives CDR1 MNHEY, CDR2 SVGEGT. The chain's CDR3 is CASSKSGTHAEQYF. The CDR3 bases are TGTGCCAGCAGCAAATCCGGGACACATGCCGAGCAGTACTTC.

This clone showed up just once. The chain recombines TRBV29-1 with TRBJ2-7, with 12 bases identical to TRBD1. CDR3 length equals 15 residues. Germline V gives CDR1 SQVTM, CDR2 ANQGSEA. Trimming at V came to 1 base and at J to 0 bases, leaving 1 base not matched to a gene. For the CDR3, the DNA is TGCAGCGTTGAAGGGGGACAGGGGGCCTCCTACGAGCAGTACTTC. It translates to CSVEGGQGASYEQYF.

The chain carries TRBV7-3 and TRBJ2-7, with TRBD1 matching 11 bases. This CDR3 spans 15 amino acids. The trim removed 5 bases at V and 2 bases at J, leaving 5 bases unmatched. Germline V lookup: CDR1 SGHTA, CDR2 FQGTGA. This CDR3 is CASSLDRGPTYEQYF. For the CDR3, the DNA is TGTGCCAGCAGCCTGGACAGGGGGCCAACCTACGAGCAGTACTTC.

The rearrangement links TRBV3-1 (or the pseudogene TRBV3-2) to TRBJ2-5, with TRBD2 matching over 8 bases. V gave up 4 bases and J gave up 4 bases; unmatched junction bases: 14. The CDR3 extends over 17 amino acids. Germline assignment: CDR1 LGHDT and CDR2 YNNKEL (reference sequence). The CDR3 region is CASSPPSPGRARETQYF. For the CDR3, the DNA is TGTGCCAGCAGCCCGCCCTCCCCCGGGAGGGCGAGAGAGACCCAGTACTTC.

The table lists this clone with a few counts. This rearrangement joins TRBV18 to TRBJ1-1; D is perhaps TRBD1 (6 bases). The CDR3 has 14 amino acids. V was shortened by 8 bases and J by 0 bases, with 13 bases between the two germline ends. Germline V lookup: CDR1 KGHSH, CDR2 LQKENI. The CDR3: CASVQGQMNTEAFF. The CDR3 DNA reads TGTGCCAGCGTGCAGGGGCAAATGAACACTGAAGCTTTCTTT.

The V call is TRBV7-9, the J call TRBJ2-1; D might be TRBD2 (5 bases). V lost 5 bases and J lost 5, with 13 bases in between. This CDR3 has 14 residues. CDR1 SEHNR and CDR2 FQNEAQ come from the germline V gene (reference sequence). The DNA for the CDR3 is TGTGCCAGCAGCGAGGGCACAGAGAACAATGAGCAGTTCTTC. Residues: CASSEGTENNEQFF. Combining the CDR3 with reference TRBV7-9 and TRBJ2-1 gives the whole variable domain DTGVSQNPRHKITKRGQNVTFRCDPISEHNRLYWYRQTLGQGPEFLTYFQNEAQLEKSRLLSDRFSAERPKGSFSTLEIQRTEQGDSAMYLCASSEGTENNEQFFGPGTRLTVL.

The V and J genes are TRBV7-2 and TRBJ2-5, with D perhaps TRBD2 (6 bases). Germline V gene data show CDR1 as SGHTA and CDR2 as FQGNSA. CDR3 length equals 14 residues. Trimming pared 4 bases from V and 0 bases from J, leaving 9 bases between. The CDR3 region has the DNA TGTGCCAGCAGCTCGGGACTCCACCAAGAGACCCAGTACTTC. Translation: CASSSGLHQETQYF. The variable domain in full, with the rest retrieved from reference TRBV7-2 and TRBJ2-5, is GAGVSQSPSNKVTEKGKDVELRCDPISGHTALYWYRQSLGQGLEFLIYFQGNSAPDKSGLPSDRFSAERTGGSVSTLTIQRTQQEDSAVYLCASSSGLHQETQYFGPGTRLLVL.